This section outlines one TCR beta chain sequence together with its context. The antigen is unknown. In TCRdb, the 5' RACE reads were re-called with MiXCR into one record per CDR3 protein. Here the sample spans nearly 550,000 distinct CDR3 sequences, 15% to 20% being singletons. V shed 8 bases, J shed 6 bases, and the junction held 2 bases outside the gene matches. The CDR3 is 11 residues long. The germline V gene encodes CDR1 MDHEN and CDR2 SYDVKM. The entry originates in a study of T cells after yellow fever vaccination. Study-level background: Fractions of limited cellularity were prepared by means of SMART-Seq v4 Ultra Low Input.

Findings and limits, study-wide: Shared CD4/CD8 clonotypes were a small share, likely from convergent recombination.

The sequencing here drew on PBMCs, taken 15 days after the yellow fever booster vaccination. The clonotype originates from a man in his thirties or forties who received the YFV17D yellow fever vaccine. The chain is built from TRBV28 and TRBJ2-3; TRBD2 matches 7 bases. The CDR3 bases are TGTGCCAGCGTGGGAGGGGATACGCAGTATTTT. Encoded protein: CASVGGDTQYF. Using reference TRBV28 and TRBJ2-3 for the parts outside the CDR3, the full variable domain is DVKVTQSSRYLVKRTGEKVFLECVQDMDHENMFWYRQDPGLGLRLIYFSYDVKMKEKGDIPEGYSVSREKKERFSLILESASTNQTSMYLCASVGGDTQYFGPGTRLTVL.